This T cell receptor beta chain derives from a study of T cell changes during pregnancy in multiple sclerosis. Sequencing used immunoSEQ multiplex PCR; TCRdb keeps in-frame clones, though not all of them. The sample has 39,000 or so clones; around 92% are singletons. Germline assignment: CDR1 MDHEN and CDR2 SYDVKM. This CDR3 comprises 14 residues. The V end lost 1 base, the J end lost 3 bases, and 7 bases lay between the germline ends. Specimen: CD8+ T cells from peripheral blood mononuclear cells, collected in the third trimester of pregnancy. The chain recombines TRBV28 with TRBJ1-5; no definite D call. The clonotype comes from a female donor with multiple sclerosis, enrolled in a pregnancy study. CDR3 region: CASSLLRINQPQHF. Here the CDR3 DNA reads TGTGCCAGCAGTTTATTGAGGATCAATCAGCCCCAGCATTTT.